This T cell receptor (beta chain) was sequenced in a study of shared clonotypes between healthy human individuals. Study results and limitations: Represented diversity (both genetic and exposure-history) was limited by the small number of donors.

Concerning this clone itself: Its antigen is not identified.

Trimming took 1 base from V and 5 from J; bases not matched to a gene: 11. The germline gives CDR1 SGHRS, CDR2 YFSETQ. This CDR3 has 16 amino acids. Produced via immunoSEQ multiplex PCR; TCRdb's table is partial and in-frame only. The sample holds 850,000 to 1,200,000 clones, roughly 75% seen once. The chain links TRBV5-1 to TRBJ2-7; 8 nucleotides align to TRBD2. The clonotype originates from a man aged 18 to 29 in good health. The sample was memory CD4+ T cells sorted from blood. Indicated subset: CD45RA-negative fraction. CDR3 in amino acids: CASSLYQGSGIHEQYF. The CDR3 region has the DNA TGCGCCAGCAGCTTGTACCAGGGTAGCGGGATCCACGAGCAGTACTTC. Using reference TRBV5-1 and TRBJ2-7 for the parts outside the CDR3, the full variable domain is KAGVTQTPRYLIKTRGQQVTLSCSPISGHRSVSWYQQTPGQGLQFLFEYFSETQRNKGNFPGRFSGRQFSNSRSEMNVSTLELGDSALYLCASSLYQGSGIHEQYFGPGTRLTVT.